This T cell receptor beta chain is from a study of beta chain features in type 1 diabetes. Expressed TCRB transcripts got sequenced, as all isolated RNA was reverse transcribed. Libraries were prepared by immunoSEQ multiplex PCR; TCRdb keeps only in-frame clonotypes and omits some of them. Here the sample spans roughly 300,000 clones, 6.5% to 10% being singletons. The CDR3 sequence is 17 residues long. Germline V gene sequence: CDR1 LGHNA, CDR2 YNFKEQ. The trim removed 4 bases at V and 7 bases at J, leaving 11 bases unmatched. J is TRBJ2-2 and V is TRBV4-2; 11 bases map to TRBD2. The receptor comes from a woman aged 18-30 years in good health. What was sequenced was central memory CD4+ T cells from blood. DNA of the CDR3: TGTGCCAGCAGCCGATTAGCGGGAGGGCCTCTGGGCGGGGAGCTGTTTTTT. It translates to CASSRLAGGPLGGELFF.